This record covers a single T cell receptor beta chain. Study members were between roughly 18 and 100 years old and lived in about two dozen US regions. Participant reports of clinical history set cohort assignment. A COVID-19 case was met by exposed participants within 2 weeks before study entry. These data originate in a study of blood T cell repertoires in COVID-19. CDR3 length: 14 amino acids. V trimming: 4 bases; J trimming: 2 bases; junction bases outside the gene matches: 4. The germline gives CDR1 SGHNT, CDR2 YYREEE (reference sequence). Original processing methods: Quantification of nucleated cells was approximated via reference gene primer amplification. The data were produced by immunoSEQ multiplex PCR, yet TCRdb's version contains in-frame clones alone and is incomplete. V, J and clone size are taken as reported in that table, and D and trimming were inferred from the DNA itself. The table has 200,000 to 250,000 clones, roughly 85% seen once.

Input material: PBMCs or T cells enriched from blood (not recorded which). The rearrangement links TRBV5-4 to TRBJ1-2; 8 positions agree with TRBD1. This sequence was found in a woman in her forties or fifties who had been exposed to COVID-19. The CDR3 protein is CASSRTGTNYGYTF. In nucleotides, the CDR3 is TGTGCCAGCAGCCGGACAGGGACCAACTATGGCTACACCTTC.